This T cell receptor beta chain stems from a study of CD8 T cells in Susac syndrome. Germline values: CDR1 SGHNT, CDR2 YYREEE (reference sequence). CDR3 length: 18 amino acids. V was clipped by 5 bases and J by 0 bases, with 21 bases between them. This clonotype has only one observation. TEMRA cells were FACS-enriched, with CD8+ and CD4+ T cells isolated negatively. Random hexamers were used to reverse transcribe about 0.5 to 1 ug of RNA. Multiplex immunoSEQ PCR targeted 54 Vbeta and 13 Jbeta TCR beta segments. TCRdb reprocessed the immunoSEQ multiplex PCR reads with MiXCR, giving one entry per CDR3 protein. The sample lists 400,000 to 550,000 distinct CDR3 sequences, around 85% occurring once.

The chain joins TRBV5-4 to TRBJ1-3; D possibly corresponds to TRBD1 (5 bases). The origin of this receptor is a human donor with multiple sclerosis. Sequences were obtained from CD8+ T cells from PBMCs. This CDR3 is CASRPTGTEGYSGNTIYF. The CDR3 DNA reads as TGTGCCAGCAGACCGACCGGGACGGAGGGGTACTCTGGAAACACCATATATTTT.